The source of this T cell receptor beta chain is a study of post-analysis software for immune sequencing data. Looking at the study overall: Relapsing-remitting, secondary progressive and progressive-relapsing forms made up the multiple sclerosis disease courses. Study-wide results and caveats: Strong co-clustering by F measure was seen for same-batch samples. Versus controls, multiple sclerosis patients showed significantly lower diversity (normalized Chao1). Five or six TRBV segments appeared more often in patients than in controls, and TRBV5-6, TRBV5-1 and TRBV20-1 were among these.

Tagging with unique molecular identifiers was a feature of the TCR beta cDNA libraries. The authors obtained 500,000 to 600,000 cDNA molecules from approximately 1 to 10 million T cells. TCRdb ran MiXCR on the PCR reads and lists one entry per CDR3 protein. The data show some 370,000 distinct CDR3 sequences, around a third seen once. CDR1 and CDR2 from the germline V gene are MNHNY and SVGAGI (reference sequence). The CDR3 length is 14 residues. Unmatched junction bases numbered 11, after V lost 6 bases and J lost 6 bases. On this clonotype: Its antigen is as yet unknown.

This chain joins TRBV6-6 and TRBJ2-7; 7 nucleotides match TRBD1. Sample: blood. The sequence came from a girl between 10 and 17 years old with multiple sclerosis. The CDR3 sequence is CASRRGQNVGEQYF. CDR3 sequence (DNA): TGTGCCAGCAGAAGGGGGCAGAATGTTGGCGAGCAGTACTTC.